This note documents a single T cell receptor (beta chain) sequence. Which antigen it targets is not known. Base qualities were left out, and no much larger clone turns up one base away. The sample belongs to a study of blood T cell repertoires in COVID-19 (dated by TCRdb to 2018 to 2020). For the study in its entirety: Collaborator samples came from the United States, Italy and Spain and covered acute and convalescent phases of COVID-19. The material from the prospective study consisted of cDNA or gDNA derived from T cells, B-cell-depleted T cells, or PBMCs. Deeply sampled blood TCRbeta repertoires from subjects exposed to, actively infected with, or recovered from COVID-19 were included in the dataset. A freely available public database, intended as a resource for researchers studying the immune response to SARS-CoV-2, is where the repertoires were released. The samples were drawn from the first 160 participants of the ongoing ImmuneRACE study and from 1,254 subjects provided by 6 global collaborators. A de-identified subject ID, COVID-19 status, age in years and sex were almost always included in the sample metadata. Where HLA class I and class II types were available, the types were taken from metadata supplied by the sample provider, not from assay-based typing. The research as a whole found: How much clinical and demographic metadata was included differed by source and by participant, and the metadata was provided uncurated.

Taken from cysteine to phenylalanine, the CDR3 has 13 residues. Only CDR3 DNA is held: 39 bases, read in frame from base 1. Trimming at the junction amounts to 4 bases on V and 7 bases on J, and the germline ends lie 13 bases apart. The immunoSEQ Assay, a bias-controlled multiplex PCR, was used to amplify TCRbeta CDR3 regions from genomic DNA. The original pipeline was this. The number of nucleated cells in each sample was estimated from the amplification of reference gene primers within the assay. To quantify the absolute abundance of each unique TCRbeta CDR3 rearrangement, sequence reads were collapsed and filtered. For each sample, productive Simpson clonality was calculated as the square root of Simpson's diversity index across productive rearrangements. TCRdb carries this immuneACCESS record with in-frame sequences only. Its versions omit some clonotypes, under half of them owing to an unresolved V gene in the studies checked, with the rest unexplained. V and J calls plus clone size are reproduced from that table; the DNA served to infer D and trimming. The sample profile shows about 170,000 clones; approximately 82% of them were found once. The top ten clonotypes cover approximately 10% of the sample.

The collaborating institutions used their own protocols to collect whole blood in K2EDTA tubes. For TCRbeta analysis, collaborators shipped samples in one of three forms: frozen whole blood, isolated PBMCs, or DNA extracted from either of those sample types. The TCR was taken from a woman of 80 years or more with active or convalescent COVID-19. The receptor chain draws on TRBV12-3 or TRBV12-4 and TRBJ1-2; TRBD1 is possibly the D segment (6 matching bases). The sample consisted of peripheral blood. The nucleotide sequence reads as follows: TGTGCCAGCAGTTCACACAGGGAGAGTGGCTACACCTTC. Translated, this is CASSSHRESGYTF.